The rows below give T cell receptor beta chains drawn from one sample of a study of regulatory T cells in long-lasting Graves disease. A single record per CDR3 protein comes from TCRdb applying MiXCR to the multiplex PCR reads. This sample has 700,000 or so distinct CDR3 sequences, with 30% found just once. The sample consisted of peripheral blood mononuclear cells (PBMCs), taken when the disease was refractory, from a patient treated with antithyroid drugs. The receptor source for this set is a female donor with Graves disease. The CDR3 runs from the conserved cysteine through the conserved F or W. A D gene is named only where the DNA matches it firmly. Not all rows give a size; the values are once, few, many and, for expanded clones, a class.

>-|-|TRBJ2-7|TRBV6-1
TGTGCCAGCAGTGACCGGGACCCCTACGAGCAGTACTTC
CASSDRDPYEQYF
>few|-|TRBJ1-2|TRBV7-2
TGTGCCAGCAGCTTAGATGGGATCAACTATGGCTACACCTTC
CASSLDGINYGYTF
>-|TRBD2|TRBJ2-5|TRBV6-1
TGTGCCAGCAGTCCCCTATCGGGGGGGGGGGAGACCCAGTACTTC
CASSPLSGGGETQYF
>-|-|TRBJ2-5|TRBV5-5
TGTGCCAGCAGGTTACGAGGGGGACAAGAGACCCAGTACTTC
CASRLRGGQETQYF
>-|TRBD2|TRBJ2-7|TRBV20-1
TGCAGTGCTAGAGATACACTAGCGGACTACGAGCAGTACTTC
CSARDTLADYEQYF
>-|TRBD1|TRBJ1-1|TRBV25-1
TGTGCCAGCAGTGAATATCCGCGGGACAGGGGATCGAACACTGAAGCTTTCTTT
CASSEYPRDRGSNTEAFF
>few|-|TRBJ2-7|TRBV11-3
TGTGCCAGAAAGACTAGTGCCGAGCAGTACTTC
CARKTSAEQYF
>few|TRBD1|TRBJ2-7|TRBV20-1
TGCAGTGCTAGTGGGGACAGCCTCAACATCTACGAGCAGTACTTC
CSASGDSLNIYEQYF
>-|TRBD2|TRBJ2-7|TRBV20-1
TGCAGTGCTCGGAAACTTAGCGGGAGCTCCTACGAGCAGTACTTC
CSARKLSGSSYEQYF
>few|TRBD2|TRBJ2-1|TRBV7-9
TGTGCCAGCAGCCTTACTAGCGGGAGAAGGTCTTACAATGAGCAGTTCTTC
CASSLTSGRRSYNEQFF
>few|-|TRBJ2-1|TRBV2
TGTGCCAGCAGGGGGGTAAGCTCCTACAATGAGCAGTTCTTC
CASRGVSSYNEQFF
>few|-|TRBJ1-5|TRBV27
TGTGCCAGCAGTTCCTACCTGACAACAGGAAATAGCAATCAGCCCCAGCATTTT
CASSSYLTTGNSNQPQHF
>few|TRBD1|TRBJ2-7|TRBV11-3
TGTGCCAGCAGCCCCGCGGGACAGGGTTACGAGCAGTACTTC
CASSPAGQGYEQYF
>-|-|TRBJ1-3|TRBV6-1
TGTGCCAGCAAAGAGAGCTCTGGAAACACCATATATTTT
CASKESSGNTIYF
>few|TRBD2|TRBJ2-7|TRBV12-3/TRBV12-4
TGTGCCAGCAGTATAAGCGGGAGCTACGAGCAGTACTTC
CASSISGSYEQYF
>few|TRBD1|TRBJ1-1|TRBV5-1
TGCGCCAGCACCAGAGGACAGGTGGGCACTGAAGCTTTCTTT
CASTRGQVGTEAFF
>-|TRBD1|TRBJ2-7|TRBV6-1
TGTGCCAGCACCAGGGGGCAGAACTACGAGCAGTACTTC
CASTRGQNYEQYF
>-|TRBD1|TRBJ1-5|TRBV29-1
TGCAGCGCAGGACAGGAGGTGGGTCAGCCCCAGCATTTT
CSAGQEVGQPQHF
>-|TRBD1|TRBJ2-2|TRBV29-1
TGCAGCGTCGACTCAGGGGGCATGGGGGAGCTGTTTTTT
CSVDSGGMGELFF
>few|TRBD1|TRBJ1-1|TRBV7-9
TGTGCCAGCAGCTTGGACAGGGGGGTCACTGAAGCTTTCTTT
CASSLDRGVTEAFF
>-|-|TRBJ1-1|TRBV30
TGTGCCTGGAGGGGACGGTTTCCTGAAGCTTTCTTT
CAWRGRFPEAFF
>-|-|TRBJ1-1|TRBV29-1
TGCAGCGCCCTGGGGGTTGGGACTGAAGCTTTCTTT
CSALGVGTEAFF
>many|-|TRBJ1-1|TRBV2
TGTGCCAGCAGTGAATCGGGAGGGGAGGTCGCTGAAGCTTTCTTT
CASSESGGEVAEAFF
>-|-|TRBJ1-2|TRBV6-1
TGTGCCAGCAGTGATGAAGACAGACCTAATAACTATAGCTACACCTTC
CASSDEDRPNNYSYTF
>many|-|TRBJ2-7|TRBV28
TGTGCCAGCAGGGGGAGAACCGCCTACGAGCAGTACTTC
CASRGRTAYEQYF
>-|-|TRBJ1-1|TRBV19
TGTGCCAGTAGTCCTGCCGAATTCAACACTGAAGCTTTCTTT
CASSPAEFNTEAFF
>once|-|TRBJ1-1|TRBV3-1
TGTGCCAGCAGCCAAGATCCGGGGCAGGTGAACACTGAAGCTTTCTTT
CASSQDPGQVNTEAFF
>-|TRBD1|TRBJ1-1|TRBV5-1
TGCGCCAGCAGCTTGTCCGGGACAGGCGACGTAGCTTTCTTT
CASSLSGTGDVAFF
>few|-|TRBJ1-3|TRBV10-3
TGTGCCATCAGTGTCCTATTGAACTCTGGAAACACCATATATTTT
CAISVLLNSGNTIYF
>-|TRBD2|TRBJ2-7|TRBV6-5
TGTGCCAGCAGTTACGGAACTAGCGCTATGTTCTACGAGCAGTACTTC
CASSYGTSAMFYEQYF
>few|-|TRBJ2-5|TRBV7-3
TGTGCCAGCAGCTTATTCACAGGGAAGGGAGAGACCCAGTACTTC
CASSLFTGKGETQYF
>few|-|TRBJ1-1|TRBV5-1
TGCGCCAGCAGCTTGGTGGGTAGCTACACTGAAGCTTTCTTT
CASSLVGSYTEAFF
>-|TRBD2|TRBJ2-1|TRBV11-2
TGTGCCAGCAGCACGAGCGGGAGGGAGTTCGGTGAGCAGTTCTTC
CASSTSGREFGEQFF
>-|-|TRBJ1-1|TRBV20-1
TGCAGTGCTAGAGAGATCGTCTCGCGACCAAGTGGCACTGAAGCTTTCTTT
CSAREIVSRPSGTEAFF
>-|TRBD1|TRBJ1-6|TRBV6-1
TGTGCCAGCACCCGTAGCGGGACAGGGGATCCTGGAGGGTCACCCCTCCACTTT
CASTRSGTGDPGGSPLHF
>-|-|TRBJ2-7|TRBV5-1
TGCGCCAGCAGCTTGGTTTGGGAGTCCTACGAGCAGTACTTC
CASSLVWESYEQYF
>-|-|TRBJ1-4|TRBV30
TGTGCCTGGAGCCTGGGGAAAAAACTGTTTTTT
CAWSLGKKLFF
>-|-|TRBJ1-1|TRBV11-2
TGTGCCAGCAGCTTAGGGAAGGGTATGGGCAGGGGTACTGAAGCTTTCTTT
CASSLGKGMGRGTEAFF
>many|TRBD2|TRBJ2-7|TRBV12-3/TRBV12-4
TGTGCCAGCAGCTTAGCGGGAGGCCCGTCCTACGAGCAGTACTTC
CASSLAGGPSYEQYF
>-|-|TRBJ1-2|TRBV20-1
TGCAGTGCTAGTCCGACCTACCGGGTCTTCTATGGCTACACCTTC
CSASPTYRVFYGYTF
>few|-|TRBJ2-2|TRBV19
TGTGCCAGTAGTATTCCCCAGTCCACCGGGGAGCTGTTTTTT
CASSIPQSTGELFF
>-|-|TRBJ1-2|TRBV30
TGTGCCTGGGCCGTAGGGGGAGGCTGCACCTTC
CAWAVGGGCTF
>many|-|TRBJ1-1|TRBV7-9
TGTGCCAGCAGCCTTTACACTGAAGCTTTCTTT
CASSLYTEAFF
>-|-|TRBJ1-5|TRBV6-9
TGTGCCAGCAGTTTGGACGGGGGGAAGTCGCCCCAGCATTTT
CASSLDGGKSPQHF
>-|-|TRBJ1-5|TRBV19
TGTGCCAGTAGTATAGATCGAAGGGGGACTTCTCAGCCCCAGCATTTT
CASSIDRRGTSQPQHF
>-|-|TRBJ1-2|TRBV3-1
TGTGCCAGCAGCCAAGAGGCCCGGGCCAGCTATGGCTACACCTTC
CASSQEARASYGYTF
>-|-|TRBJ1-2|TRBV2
TGTGCCAGCAGGGGGCCCTACGATGGCTACACCTTC
CASRGPYDGYTF
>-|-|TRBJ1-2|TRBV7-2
TGTGCCAGCAGCTTAAGGTCAAGTTATGGCTACACCTTC
CASSLRSSYGYTF
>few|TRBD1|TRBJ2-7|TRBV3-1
TGTGCCAGCAGCCATTCCGACAGGGGGTACGAGCAGTACTTC
CASSHSDRGYEQYF
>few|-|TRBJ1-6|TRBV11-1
TGTGCCAGCAGCTTCGCCGAATATAATTCACCCCTCCACTTT
CASSFAEYNSPLHF
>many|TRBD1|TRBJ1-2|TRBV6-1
TGTGCCAGCACCCCGACAGGGTGGGGCTACACCTTC
CASTPTGWGYTF
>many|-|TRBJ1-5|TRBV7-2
TGTGCCAGCAGCCCGTGGGGCGGAGGAGATCAGCCCCAGCATTTT
CASSPWGGGDQPQHF
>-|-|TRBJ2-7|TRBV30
TGTGCCTGGATCCCGAAAGTAGCGGCATACGAGCAGTACTTC
CAWIPKVAAYEQYF
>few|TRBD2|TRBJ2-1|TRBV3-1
TGTGCCAGCAGCCAGGCTAGCGGTTCTTACAATGAGCAGTTCTTC
CASSQASGSYNEQFF
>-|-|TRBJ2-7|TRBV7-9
TGTGCCAGCAGTCCCCCGAGCGGACCTTTCTCCTACGAGCAGTACTTC
CASSPPSGPFSYEQYF
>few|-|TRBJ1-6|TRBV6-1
TGTGCCATCACCTTTTCGAGGAGGGGTAGCTCCTATAATTCACCCCTCCACTTT
CAITFSRRGSSYNSPLHF
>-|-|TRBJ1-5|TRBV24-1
TGTGCCACTCAGGGGTACAATCAGCCCCAGCATTTT
CATQGYNQPQHF